One sample yielded the 19 T cell receptor beta chains listed below, sequenced in a study of radiation and T cells in renal cell carcinoma. Libraries were prepared by immunoSEQ multiplex PCR; TCRdb keeps only in-frame clonotypes and omits some of them. The repertoire holds some 80,000 clones, with roughly 85% as singletons. Time point defined: blood 2 weeks post-SBRT. Treatment meaning: 15 Gy SBRT to primary tumor, nephrectomy 4 weeks later. The specimen comprised blood, sampled from a patient whose treatment included radiotherapy and nephrectomy. Every receptor here comes from a woman between 45 and 60 years old with renal cell carcinoma.

The chain recombines TRBV6-1 with TRBJ1-2; D gene unclear. The V gene's germline CDR1 is MNHNS and CDR2 SASEGT. V lost 8 bases and J lost 3, with 16 bases in between. The CDR3 runs to 14 residues. The CDR3 here is CASSVGLGDYGYTF. The CDR3 nucleotides are TGTGCCAGCTCGGTTGGACTCGGGGACTATGGCTACACCTTC.

CDR3: CASSVPSTDTQYF. In nucleotides, the CDR3 is TGTGCCAGCAGCGTCCCTTCCACAGATACGCAGTATTTT. The chain is built from TRBV9 and TRBJ2-3; D remains unclear. Trimming cost V 2 bases and J 2 bases, with 6 bases left between them. CDR3 size: 13 residues. Germline V gene lookup returns CDR1 SGDLS and CDR2 YYNGEE. The full variable domain, with the rest looked up from reference TRBV9 and TRBJ2-3, is DSGVTQTPKHLITATGQRVTLRCSPRSGDLSVYWYQQSLDQGLQFLIQYYNGEERAKGNILERFSAQQFPDLHSELNLSSLELGDSALYFCASSVPSTDTQYFGPGTRLTVL.

The chain links TRBV9 to TRBJ2-1; TRBD1 might be the D (5 bases). The CDR3 is 15 amino acids. Germline values: CDR1 SGDLS, CDR2 YYNGEE. V lost 4 bases, J lost 3 bases, and 14 bases lay in between. CDR3 in DNA: TGTGCCAGCAGCCCCAGGGAAAAGCTCTACAATGAGCAGTTCTTC. Amino acids: CASSPREKLYNEQFF.

V and J are TRBV27 and TRBJ1-6; tentative D call: TRBD1 (6 bases). This CDR3 region has 15 residues. V dropped 3 bases and J dropped 7 bases, with 13 bases sitting between them. Looked up from germline, CDR1 is MNHEY and CDR2 is SMNVEV (reference sequence). The CDR3 region is CASSFGTQGNSPLHF. CDR3 sequence (DNA): TGTGCCAGCAGTTTCGGGACTCAGGGGAATTCACCCCTCCACTTT.

The chain employs TRBV10-1 and TRBJ1-1, with 7 bases aligning to TRBD1. V trimming: 4 bases; J trimming: 7 bases; junction bases outside the gene matches: 6. The CDR3 is made up of 13 amino acids. CDR1 and CDR2 from the germline V gene are WNHNN and SYGVQD (reference sequence). This chain's CDR3 is CASSAVRQGEAFF. CDR3 nucleotides: TGCGCCAGCAGTGCAGTTCGACAGGGTGAAGCTTTCTTT.

The V call is TRBV1, the J call TRBJ2-1. TRBV1 is a pseudogene segment. The CDR3 has 10 residues. CDR3 loop: CTSSRVWQFF. The CDR3 DNA reads TGCACCAGCAGCCGTGTTTGGCAGTTCTTC.

CDR3 nucleotide sequence: TGTGCCAGCAGTTTGGGGCTGGGGGCCTACGAGCAGTACTTC. Translating gives CASSLGLGAYEQYF. The chain recombines TRBV28 with TRBJ2-7; D possibly uses TRBD1 or TRBD2 (5 bases each). The germline CDR1 and CDR2 sequences are MDHEN and SYDVKM. V lost 3 bases to trimming and J lost 2 bases, with 11 bases between them. The CDR3 extends over 14 amino acids.

This chain joins TRBV13 and TRBJ1-3; D not certain. The ends were cut back, 1 base at V and 5 bases at J, with 3 bases in the middle. Germline assignment: CDR1 PRHDT and CDR2 FYEKMQ (reference sequence). The CDR3 totals 12 residues. The CDR3 bases are TGTGCCAGCAGCTTAGATAGAAACACCATATATTTT. Its protein is CASSLDRNTIYF.

This rearrangement joins TRBV11-3 to TRBJ2-7; D may be TRBD1 (5 bases). V lost 1 base and J lost 1, with 11 bases in between. This CDR3 comprises 15 residues. Germline assignment: CDR1 SGHNT and CDR2 YENEEA. Here the CDR3 reads CASSLGTTNSYEQYF. In DNA form, the CDR3 reads TGTGCCAGCAGCTTAGGGACAACGAATTCCTACGAGCAGTACTTC.

The CDR3 nucleotides read TGTGCCAGTAGTATACTTTCCGGTCGCAATCAGCCCCAGCATTTT. Translating it yields CASSILSGRNQPQHF. The chain has TRBV19 and TRBJ1-5, with unresolved D. Between the trimmed V and J ends, which lost 2 bases and 2 bases, there was a span of 10 bases. There are 15 residues in the CDR3. The germline V gene encodes CDR1 LNHDA and CDR2 SQIVND (reference sequence).

This chain joins TRBV27 and TRBJ1-1; D is perhaps TRBD1 (6 bases). V shed 6 bases and J shed 1 base, with 12 bases lying between them. The germline V gene has CDR1 MNHEY and CDR2 SMNVEV (reference sequence). The CDR3 runs 14 residues. CDR3 DNA: TGTGCCAGCAGCCAGGACAGCCGGAACACTGAAGCTTTCTTT. Its translation: CASSQDSRNTEAFF.

This sequence joins TRBV10-3 and TRBJ1-4; D perhaps matches TRBD1 (5 bases). The germline CDR1 and CDR2 sequences are ENHRY and SYGVKD. The CDR3 loop spans 14 amino acids. Deletions cut 4 bases from V and 10 bases from J, with 16 bases between. The CDR3 DNA reads as TGTGCCATCAGTGGACCGGGACTGGAGGGAAAACTGTTTTTT. It is translated as CAISGPGLEGKLFF.

The rearrangement links TRBV6-4 to TRBJ1-5; TRBD1 is a possible D gene (5 bases). From germline, CDR1 is MRHNA and CDR2 SNTAGT. Trimming stripped 4 bases from V and 9 bases from J, with 16 bases between. The CDR3 covers 14 residues. CDR3 sequence reads: CASSGRVLQGPQHF. CDR3 nucleotides: TGTGCCAGCAGTGGAAGAGTACTGCAGGGGCCCCAGCATTTT.

The chain combines TRBV5-1 with TRBJ1-4; 9 bases fit TRBD1. In germline, CDR1 is SGHRS, CDR2 YFSETQ. The V gene end was trimmed by 3 bases and the J gene end by 8 bases; junction bases not matched to a gene: 2. This CDR3 contains 13 residues. CDR3 residues: CASSWGQGEKLFF. DNA of the CDR3: TGCGCCAGCAGCTGGGGACAGGGCGAAAAACTGTTTTTT.

V is TRBV15 and J is TRBJ2-1, with unresolved D. Between the trimmed V and J ends, which lost 2 bases and 10 bases, there was a span of 12 bases. The V gene's germline CDR1 is LNHNV and CDR2 YYDKDF (reference sequence). The CDR3 totals 13 residues. The chain's CDR3 is CATSRSPSREQFF. CDR3 sequence (DNA): TGTGCCACCAGCAGAAGCCCCTCCCGGGAGCAGTTCTTC.

V gene TRBV7-2 combines with J gene TRBJ1-2; D might be TRBD1 (5 bases). There are 14 residues in the CDR3. Germline V gene lookup returns CDR1 SGHTA and CDR2 FQGNSA. Between the trimmed V and J ends, which lost 1 base and 7 bases, there was a span of 13 bases. CDR3 amino acids: CASSLEPGGAGYTF. The CDR3 DNA reads TGTGCCAGCAGCTTAGAGCCAGGAGGGGCTGGCTACACCTTC.

The V call is TRBV29-1, the J call TRBJ2-5; D is ambiguous. CDR1 SQVTM and CDR2 ANQGSEA come from the germline V gene. V lost 5 bases and J 9 bases, leaving 19 bases between the germline ends. The CDR3 consists of 13 residues. The CDR3 region is CSVRSGTQGPQYF. The DNA for the CDR3 is TGCAGCGTTCGTTCTGGAACCCAAGGTCCCCAGTACTTC.

The chain recombines TRBV4-3 with TRBJ2-1; D remains unclear. The CDR3 consists of 16 residues. Germline values: CDR1 LGHNA, CDR2 YSLEER. V dropped 0 bases and J dropped 3 bases, with 12 bases sitting between them. CDR3 in amino acids: CASSQEADSFYNEQFF. For the CDR3, the DNA is TGCGCCAGCAGCCAAGAGGCAGACTCGTTCTACAATGAGCAGTTCTTC.

The V and J genes are TRBV9 and TRBJ2-3; D is perhaps TRBD2 (6 bases). V was pared by 4 bases and J by 5 bases, with 14 bases between. The CDR3 runs to 14 residues. Per germline, CDR1 SGDLS and CDR2 YYNGEE. The DNA for the CDR3 is TGTGCCAGCAGCCTCGGGACTCGCGGAGATACGCAGTATTTT. It encodes CASSLGTRGDTQYF. Filled out from reference TRBV9 and TRBJ2-3, the complete variable domain reads DSGVTQTPKHLITATGQRVTLRCSPRSGDLSVYWYQQSLDQGLQFLIQYYNGEERAKGNILERFSAQQFPDLHSELNLSSLELGDSALYFCASSLGTRGDTQYFGPGTRLTVL.